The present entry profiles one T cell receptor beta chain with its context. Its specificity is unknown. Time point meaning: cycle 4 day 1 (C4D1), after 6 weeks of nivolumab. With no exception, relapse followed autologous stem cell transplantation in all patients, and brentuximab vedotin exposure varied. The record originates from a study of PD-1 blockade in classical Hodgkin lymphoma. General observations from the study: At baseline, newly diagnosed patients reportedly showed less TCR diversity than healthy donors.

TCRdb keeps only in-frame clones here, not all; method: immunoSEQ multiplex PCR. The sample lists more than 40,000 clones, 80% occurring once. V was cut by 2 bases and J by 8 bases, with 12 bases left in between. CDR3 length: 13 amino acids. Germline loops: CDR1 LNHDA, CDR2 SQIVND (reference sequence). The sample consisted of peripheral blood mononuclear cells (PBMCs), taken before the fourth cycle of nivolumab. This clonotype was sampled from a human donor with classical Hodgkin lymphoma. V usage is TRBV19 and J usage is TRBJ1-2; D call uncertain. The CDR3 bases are TGTGCCAGTAGTATATTCGACTCCCAAGGCTACACCTTC. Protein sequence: CASSIFDSQGYTF.